This T cell receptor beta chain appears in the sequencing data of a study of blood T cell repertoires in COVID-19. Study-level information: Collection of acute and convalescent COVID-19 samples took place in the United States, Italy and Spain. The cDNA or gDNA used as material had been derived from T cells, B-cell-depleted T cells, or PBMCs.

J was trimmed by 0 bases and V by 7 bases; bases with no gene match: 11. CDR1 is LNHDA, CDR2 SQIVND, per germline (reference sequence). The CDR3 sequence is 18 residues long. Original processing notes: Amplification of reference gene primers provided the estimated nucleated cell counts. Sequencing was performed with immunoSEQ multiplex PCR; in TCRdb, only in-frame clones are kept and a portion is missing. V, J and clone size reflect that table, while D and trimming were determined from the DNA. The sample consists of 200,000 or so clones, around 81% of them appearing once. The receptor was derived from a woman in her 30s who had recovered from COVID-19. Sequenced material: peripheral blood. V usage is TRBV19 and J usage is TRBJ2-3; 12 bases line up with TRBD2. The CDR3 DNA sequence: TGTGCCAGTACCCGCGGACTAGCGGGATGTTCTAGCACAGATACGCAGTATTTT. This translates into CASTRGLAGCSSTDTQYF.